This T cell receptor (beta chain) is from a study of beta chain features in type 1 diabetes. Study-wide results and caveats: Whether HLA type affects TCRB rearrangement stayed undetermined in the present work.

This clone was counted only a few times. Its antigen is undetermined. The sample contains more than one DNA sequence encoding this CDR3. The germline V gene encodes CDR1 KGHSH and CDR2 LQKENI. The CDR3 is made up of 14 amino acids. V lost 6 bases and J lost 8, with 17 bases in between. The entirety of the isolated RNA underwent reverse transcription, so expressed TCRB transcripts were sequenced. Sequencing used immunoSEQ multiplex PCR; TCRdb keeps in-frame clones, though not all of them. The sample shows 330,000 or so clones, around 15% of them seen only once. The chain carries TRBV18 and TRBJ1-5; D might be TRBD1 (6 bases). Input material: central memory CD4+ T cells from blood. This receptor was obtained from a man in his thirties or forties in good health. The CDR3 DNA follows: TGTGCCAGCTCTCCAAGGGGGGGCGGGGAGCCCCAGCATTTT. Translated, it gives CASSPRGGGEPQHF.